The 18 T cell receptor beta chains reported below all come from one sample, sequenced in a study of PD-L1 blockade in urothelial cancer. Sequenced by immunoSEQ multiplex PCR; TCRdb stores in-frame clones only, minus some. The sample records 50,000 to 70,000 clones, more than 80% being singletons. Regarding time point: pretreatment peripheral blood. The specimen comprised PBMCs, sampled around atezolizumab (anti-PD-L1) treatment. All receptors derive from a man between 70 and 80 years old with urothelial cancer.

In its sample, this clone was seen a few times. This sequence joins TRBV4-2 and TRBJ2-5; 9 nucleotides agree with TRBD2. Germline V lookup: CDR1 LGHNA, CDR2 YNFKEQ. The CDR3 has 16 residues. The V gene end was trimmed by 0 bases and the J gene end by 4 bases; junction bases not matched to a gene: 6. CDR3 residues: CASSQEGSGSGETQYF. CDR3 nucleotide sequence: TGTGCCAGCAGCCAAGAGGGTAGCGGGAGTGGAGAGACCCAGTACTTC.

The V gene is TRBV18, the J gene TRBJ1-5, with 7 bases matching TRBD1. J lost 9 bases, V lost 2 bases, and 7 bases had no gene match. There are 14 residues in the CDR3. CDR1 is KGHSH and CDR2 is LQKENI in the germline V gene. The CDR3 DNA reads TGTGCCAGCTCACCATGGCAGGGGGAAGGGCCCCAGCATTTT. Protein: CASSPWQGEGPQHF.

The genes are TRBV19 and TRBJ1-1; D is perhaps TRBD1 (6 bases). Trimming removed 0 bases from V and 1 base from J, with 12 bases in between. The V gene's germline CDR1 is LNHDA and CDR2 SQIVND (reference sequence). CDR3 length: 16 amino acids. DNA of the CDR3: TGTGCCAGTAGTATAGAGGGCGGACAGACGAACACTGAAGCTTTCTTT. Its protein product is CASSIEGGQTNTEAFF.

The chain has TRBV30 and TRBJ1-4, with a weak D call TRBD1 (5 bases). Deletions cut 1 base from V and 8 bases from J, with 11 bases between. This CDR3 is 13 amino acids long. Germline lookup yields CDR1 GTSNPN and CDR2 SVGIG (reference sequence). The CDR3 bases are TGTGCCTGGAGTGGGGGGAGGGACGAAAAACTGTTTTTT. This codes for CAWSGGRDEKLFF.

As to this clone: A read error may produce the germline difference seen at one junction end. The chain is built from TRBV6-5 and TRBJ1-2, with 7 bases aligning to TRBD1. Germline assignment: CDR1 MNHEY and CDR2 SVGAGI. The CDR3 is made up of 15 amino acids. CDR3 sequence: CARKDPGDSFYSYTF. The CDR3 nucleotides read TGTGCCAGGAAAGACCCAGGGGACAGCTTCTATAGCTACACCTTC.

The CDR3 DNA follows: TGCGCCAGCAGTAGGACAGGGGGCGCGGGGCAGCCCCAGCATTTT. Amino acids: CASSRTGGAGQPQHF. This chain links TRBV4-1 with TRBJ1-5; 11 bases match TRBD1. Trimming took 6 bases from V and 7 from J; bases not matched to a gene: 8. The CDR3 has 15 amino acids. In germline, CDR1 is MGHRA, CDR2 YSYEKL.

The chain employs TRBV2 and TRBJ1-4; D uncertain. Per germline, CDR1 SNHLY and CDR2 FYNNEI. Deletions cut 4 bases from V and 2 bases from J, with 8 bases between. The CDR3 runs 14 residues. The CDR3 region is CASSGLRTNEKLFF. The DNA of the CDR3 is TGTGCCAGCAGTGGGTTACGGACTAATGAAAAACTGTTTTTT. Based on the CDR3 plus reference TRBV2 and TRBJ1-4, the full variable domain is EPEVTQTPSHQVTQMGQEVILRCVPISNHLYFYWYRQILGQKVEFLVSFYNNEISEKSEIFDDQFSVERPDGSNFTLKIRSTKLEDSAMYFCASSGLRTNEKLFFGSGTQLSVL.

The CDR3 sequence: CASSPGQGRSGTEAFF. CDR3 in DNA: TGCGCCAGCAGCCCCGGACAGGGTAGGTCCGGCACTGAAGCTTTCTTT. The chain uses TRBV5-1 and TRBJ1-1; 8 bases agree with TRBD1. In germline, CDR1 is SGHRS, CDR2 YFSETQ. The CDR3 contains 16 residues. After removal of 4 bases from V and 4 bases from J, the junction contained 12 bases not matched to a gene. Full variable domain (rest looked up from reference TRBV5-1 and TRBJ1-1): KAGVTQTPRYLIKTRGQQVTLSCSPISGHRSVSWYQQTPGQGLQFLFEYFSETQRNKGNFPGRFSGRQFSNSRSEMNVSTLELGDSALYLCASSPGQGRSGTEAFFGQGTRLTVV.

This clone was picked up a small number of times. The chain employs TRBV6-1 and TRBJ2-1; 14 nucleotides align to TRBD2. Germline CDR1 and CDR2: MNHNS and SASEGT. This CDR3 region has 18 residues. With 2 bases clipped from V and 8 bases from J, the junction kept 11 bases outside the gene matches. In nucleotides, the CDR3 is TGTGCCAGCAGTGAATGGATAATGGGGACTAGCGGGAGCGATGAGCAGTTCTTC. Protein: CASSEWIMGTSGSDEQFF.

The gene calls are TRBV27 and TRBJ2-1; D possibly corresponds to TRBD2 (6 bases). Germline V CDR1 and CDR2: MNHEY, SMNVEV (reference sequence). Trimming took 2 bases from V and 0 from J, leaving 17 bases between them. The length of the CDR3 is 18 residues. The CDR3 coding sequence is TGTGCCAGCAGTTTAATAGTCGACTGGCGGGACTCCTACAATGAGCAGTTCTTC. This encodes CASSLIVDWRDSYNEQFF.

The chain uses TRBV6-5 and TRBJ1-4; D possibly corresponds to TRBD1 (6 bases). The CDR3 totals 15 residues. The ends were cut back, 5 bases at V and 6 bases at J, with 16 bases in the middle. Germline lookup yields CDR1 MNHEY and CDR2 SVGAGI. For the CDR3, the DNA is TGTGCCAGCAGTCCGGACCGGGACACGTATGAAAAACTGTTTTTT. This translates into CASSPDRDTYEKLFF.

Only one count was recorded for this clone. The V gene is TRBV10-2, the J gene TRBJ1-5, with 8 nucleotides matching TRBD1. The CDR3 length is 15 residues. The germline V gene encodes CDR1 WSHSY and CDR2 SAAADI. Unmatched junction bases numbered 4, after V lost 4 bases and J lost 2 bases. The CDR3 region is CASSASDRGNQPQHF. CDR3 DNA sequence: TGCGCCAGCAGTGCCTCGGACAGGGGCAATCAGCCCCAGCATTTT.

The rearrangement links TRBV2 to TRBJ1-4; possible D gene TRBD1, 5 bases. Trimming shortened V by 7 bases and J by 7 bases, and 13 bases separated the two germline ends. The CDR3 loop spans 13 amino acids. CDR1 SNHLY and CDR2 FYNNEI come from the germline V gene. The CDR3 nucleotides read TGTGCCAGCATCGGGGGGAAGGGTGAAAAACTGTTTTTT. It translates to CASIGGKGEKLFF. Using reference TRBV2 and TRBJ1-4 for the parts outside the CDR3, the full variable domain is EPEVTQTPSHQVTQMGQEVILRCVPISNHLYFYWYRQILGQKVEFLVSFYNNEISEKSEIFDDQFSVERPDGSNFTLKIRSTKLEDSAMYFCASIGGKGEKLFFGSGTQLSVL.

CDR3 coding DNA: TGTGCCAGCAGCCCAGGGGGTGAGGGGCACCACGAGCAGTACTTC. Protein: CASSPGGEGHHEQYF. The genes are TRBV7-8 and TRBJ2-7; 7 nucleotides line up with TRBD1. This CDR3 region has 15 residues. The V gene's germline CDR1 is SGHVS and CDR2 FQNEAQ. J was trimmed by 5 bases and V by 5 bases; bases with no gene match: 12.

The chain is built from TRBV7-6 and TRBJ1-2, with D uncertain. The germline V and J ends were trimmed by 5 bases and 8 bases, with 30 bases remaining between them. The germline V gene has CDR1 SGHVS and CDR2 FNYEAQ. The CDR3 spans 18 residues. The CDR3, as DNA: TGTGCCAGCAGCCTTGCAACATCTGAGGCTTTATCCCTGGTCGGCTACACCTTC. Its translation is CASSLATSEALSLVGYTF.

The CDR3 spells CASSLRSKREEYNEQFF. The CDR3 DNA reads TGCGCCAGCAGCTTGAGGTCTAAGCGGGAGGAATACAATGAGCAGTTCTTC. The rearrangement uses TRBV5-1 and TRBJ2-1, with 9 bases fitting TRBD2. The CDR3 has 17 residues. The junction had 9 bases not matched to a gene; V was cut back by 1 base and J by 4 bases. Germline values: CDR1 SGHRS, CDR2 YFSETQ. Full variable domain (missing parts from reference TRBV5-1 and TRBJ2-1): KAGVTQTPRYLIKTRGQQVTLSCSPISGHRSVSWYQQTPGQGLQFLFEYFSETQRNKGNFPGRFSGRQFSNSRSEMNVSTLELGDSALYLCASSLRSKREEYNEQFFGPGTRLTVL.

In this sample, this clone turned up a few times. The chain links TRBV6-6 to TRBJ2-7, with 7 bases lining up with TRBD1. The CDR3 totals 14 residues. CDR1 is MNHNY, CDR2 SVGAGI, per germline (reference sequence). Unmatched junction bases numbered 11, after V lost 6 bases and J lost 6 bases. For the CDR3, the DNA is TGTGCCAGCAGGACAGGGAGTGGAGGTGGCGAGCAGTACTTC. Translating gives CASRTGSGGGEQYF.

V gene TRBV9 combines with J gene TRBJ1-2; tentatively, D is TRBD1 (6 bases). The germline gives CDR1 SGDLS, CDR2 YYNGEE. This CDR3 comprises 13 residues. V lost 3 bases, J lost 6 bases, and 12 bases lay in between. Here the CDR3 DNA reads TGTGCCAGCAGCGCAGACAGGAATGATGGCTACACCTTC. It yields the protein CASSADRNDGYTF. The variable domain in full, completed from reference TRBV9 and TRBJ1-2, reads DSGVTQTPKHLITATGQRVTLRCSPRSGDLSVYWYQQSLDQGLQFLIQYYNGEERAKGNILERFSAQQFPDLHSELNLSSLELGDSALYFCASSADRNDGYTFGSGTRLTVV.